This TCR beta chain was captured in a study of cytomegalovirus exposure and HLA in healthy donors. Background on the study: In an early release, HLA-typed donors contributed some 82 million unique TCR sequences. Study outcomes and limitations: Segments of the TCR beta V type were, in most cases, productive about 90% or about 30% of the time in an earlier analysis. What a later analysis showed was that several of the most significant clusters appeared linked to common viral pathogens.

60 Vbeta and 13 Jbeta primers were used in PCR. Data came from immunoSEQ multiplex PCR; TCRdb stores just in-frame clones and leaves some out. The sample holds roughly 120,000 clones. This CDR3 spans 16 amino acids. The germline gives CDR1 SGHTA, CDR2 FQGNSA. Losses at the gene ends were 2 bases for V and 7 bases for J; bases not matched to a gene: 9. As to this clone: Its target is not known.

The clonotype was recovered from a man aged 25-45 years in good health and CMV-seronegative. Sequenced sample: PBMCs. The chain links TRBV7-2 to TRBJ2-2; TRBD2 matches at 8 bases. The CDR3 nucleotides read TGTGCCAGCAGCTTAAACTCCGGGAGGGCCAACGGGGAGCTGTTTTTT. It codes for CASSLNSGRANGELFF. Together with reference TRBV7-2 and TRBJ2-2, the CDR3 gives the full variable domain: GAGVSQSPSNKVTEKGKDVELRCDPISGHTALYWYRQSLGQGLEFLIYFQGNSAPDKSGLPSDRFSAERTGGSVSTLTIQRTQQEDSAVYLCASSLNSGRANGELFFGEGSRLTVL.